Shown below are 20 T cell receptor beta chains from a single sample sequenced in a study of PD-1 blockade in mismatch repair-deficient tumors. Using immunoSEQ multiplex PCR, the repertoire was profiled, and TCRdb retains in-frame clones only, with some absent. The sample carries 90,000 to 130,000 clones, roughly 80% recorded once. The sample consisted of peripheral blood, taken approximately 14 months after starting pembrolizumab. The receptors were gathered from an adult with mismatch repair-deficient cancer.

Only one count was recorded for this clone. The V and J genes are TRBV18 and TRBJ1-1; no definite D call. Germline CDR1 reads KGHSH; CDR2 reads LQKENI. The CDR3 runs to 16 residues. Trimming left V 1 base short and J 4 bases short, with 16 bases between. The CDR3 nucleotides are TGTGCCAGCTCACCACTTCAAGGGATTGGCTCCACTGAAGCTTTCTTT. It specifies CASSPLQGIGSTEAFF.

The rearrangement joins TRBV6-5 to TRBJ2-7; D is ambiguous. CDR1 and CDR2 (germline): MNHEY, SVGAGI. The V gene lost 2 bases and the J gene lost 0 bases, with 8 bases spanning the gap. There are 14 residues in the CDR3. CDR3 protein: CASSYGVGSYEQYF. CDR3 nucleotides: TGTGCCAGCAGTTACGGGGTGGGCTCCTACGAGCAGTACTTC.

The J gene is TRBJ2-2, the V gene TRBV7-9; D is unresolved. Germline CDR1 and CDR2: SEHNR and FQNEAQ (reference sequence). Trimming removed 1 base from V and 6 bases from J, with 9 bases in between. The CDR3 length is 14 residues. For the CDR3, the DNA is TGTGCCAGCAGCTTAGTGGTAGGATCCGGGGAGCTGTTTTTT. Amino acids: CASSLVVGSGELFF.

This clone has at least ten counts. The same CDR3 arises from other DNA sequences in this sample as well. The genes are TRBV2 and TRBJ1-1; D remains unclear. Trimming removed 2 bases at V and 2 bases at J, with 6 bases between. The germline V gene has CDR1 SNHLY and CDR2 FYNNEI. This CDR3 is built from 13 residues. CDR3 sequence: CASSELENTEAFF. The CDR3 coding sequence is TGTGCCAGCAGTGAATTGGAAAACACTGAAGCTTTCTTT.

The rearrangement joins TRBV4-1 to TRBJ1-3; 8 bases map to TRBD1. The CDR3 extends over 15 amino acids. In germline, CDR1 is MGHRA, CDR2 YSYEKL. J lost 1 base, V lost 6 bases, and 5 bases had no gene match. CDR3 nucleotides: TGCGCCAGCAGTGCAAGACAGGGGTCTGGAAACACCATATATTTT. Its protein is CASSARQGSGNTIYF.

The V and J genes are TRBV6-6 and TRBJ2-7; D gene unclear. CDR1 is MNHNY and CDR2 is SVGAGI in the germline V gene (reference sequence). Trimming cost V 5 bases and J 3 bases, with 8 bases left between them. This CDR3 has 12 amino acids. CDR3 nucleotides: TGTGCCAGCAGTCTTACCTTCTACGAGCAGTACTTC. It specifies CASSLTFYEQYF.

The chain employs TRBV9 and TRBJ1-5; weak D call: TRBD1 (6 bases). Germline-derived CDR1 and CDR2 are SGDLS and YYNGEE. The CDR3 runs to 13 residues. V lost 6 bases and J 1 base, leaving 8 bases between the germline ends. The CDR3: CASNRDSNQPQHF. The CDR3 DNA follows: TGTGCCAGCAACAGGGACAGCAATCAGCCCCAGCATTTT.

V and J are TRBV11-3 and TRBJ2-7, with 7 bases that match TRBD2. CDR3 size: 15 residues. V trimming: 2 bases; J trimming: 4 bases; junction bases outside the gene matches: 8. Germline CDR1 is SGHNT and CDR2 is YENEEA. The CDR3 region is CASSLRREAAYEQYF. CDR3 DNA sequence: TGTGCCAGCAGCTTACGTCGGGAGGCTGCATACGAGCAGTACTTC.

The genes are TRBV5-5 and TRBJ2-7, with D perhaps assigned TRBD1 or TRBD2 (6 bases each). CDR3 length: 15 residues. Germline CDR1 and CDR2: SGHKS and YYEKEE (reference sequence). The germline V and J ends were trimmed by 4 bases and 2 bases, with 16 bases remaining between them. This CDR3 reads CASSLVPGGTYEQYF. In DNA, the CDR3 is TGTGCCAGCAGCCTGGTCCCCGGGGGCACCTACGAGCAGTACTTC.

This chain links TRBV12-5 with TRBJ2-1, with 9 bases lining up with TRBD2. The CDR3 contains 17 residues. The V and J ends lost 2 bases and 6 bases, in that order; junction bases with no gene match: 11. The V gene's germline CDR1 is LGHNT and CDR2 FRNRAP. CDR3 residues: CASGLTLAGASINEQFF. CDR3 coding DNA: TGTGCTAGTGGTTTGACCTTAGCGGGGGCGTCGATCAATGAGCAGTTCTTC. Together with reference TRBV12-5 and TRBJ2-1, the CDR3 gives the full variable domain: DARVTQTPRHKVTEMGQEVTMRCQPILGHNTVFWYRQTMMQGLELLAYFRNRAPLDDSGMPKDRFSAEMPDATLATLKIQPSEPRDSAVYFCASGLTLAGASINEQFFGPGTRLTVL.

The CDR3 region is CASSDSRNTHGYTF. DNA of the CDR3: TGTGCCAGCAGTGACTCCAGGAACACCCACGGCTACACCTTC. This chain uses TRBV6-4 with TRBJ1-2; D uncertain. The CDR3 totals 14 residues. The ends were cut back, 0 bases at V and 8 bases at J, with 13 bases in the middle. Germline CDR1 is MRHNA and CDR2 is SNTAGT.

The V call is TRBV19, the J call TRBJ1-3; the match to TRBD1 covers 9 bases. V shed 4 bases and J 4 bases; nucleotides not matched to a gene: 11. CDR1 LNHDA and CDR2 SQIVND come from the germline V gene (reference sequence). The CDR3 spans 17 residues. The CDR3 protein is CASSSTRDRVSGNTIYF. For the CDR3, the DNA is TGTGCCAGTAGTAGCACCCGGGACAGGGTGTCGGGAAACACCATATATTTT.

This clone was observed a few times. This sequence joins TRBV20-1 and TRBJ2-7; D is unclear. Germline assignment: CDR1 DFQATT and CDR2 SNEGSKA (reference sequence). V was shortened by 3 bases and J by 10 bases, with 13 bases between the two germline ends. This CDR3 contains 11 residues. As DNA, the CDR3 is TGCAGTGCTAGCTTCAAGGAGTCCCAGTACTTC. Protein: CSASFKESQYF.

The rearrangement uses TRBV6-5 and TRBJ2-1; 12 nucleotides agree with TRBD2. V was clipped by 5 bases and J by 8 bases; unmatched bases: 4. Germline lookup yields CDR1 MNHEY and CDR2 SVGAGI. This CDR3 comprises 14 residues. The CDR3 bases are TGTGCCAGCAGTACTAGCGGGAGGTTCTATGAGCAGTTCTTC. Translated, it gives CASSTSGRFYEQFF.

The chain recombines TRBV6-6 with TRBJ1-1; no reliable D call. The CDR3 is made up of 12 amino acids. The V end was cut by 7 bases, the J end by 9 bases, with 15 bases between. Germline V CDR1 and CDR2: MNHNY, SVGAGI (reference sequence). The CDR3 DNA is TGTGCCAGCATTTCCAGACTGAATCAAGCTTTCTTT. Translating it yields CASISRLNQAFF.

The genes are TRBV4-1 and TRBJ2-5, with 9 bases fitting TRBD2. Germline lookup yields CDR1 MGHRA and CDR2 YSYEKL. The V segment lost 3 bases and the J segment 5 bases; nucleotides outside the gene matches: 10. The CDR3 has 16 amino acids. The CDR3: CASSQVWREGLETQYF. The CDR3 nucleotides read TGCGCCAGCAGCCAGGTTTGGCGGGAGGGCCTGGAGACCCAGTACTTC.

This sequence joins TRBV6-6 and TRBJ2-2, with 8 bases lining up with TRBD1. With V trimmed by 6 bases and J by 8 bases, 5 bases remained unmatched. Germline CDR1 reads MNHNY; CDR2 reads SVGAGI (reference sequence). The CDR3 runs 13 residues. The CDR3 DNA sequence: TGTGCCAGCAGATCAGGGGGCGAGGGGGAGCTGTTTTTT. This encodes CASRSGGEGELFF.

This chain joins TRBV7-9 and TRBJ1-1; tentatively, D is TRBD1 (6 bases). This CDR3 has 15 residues. Per germline, CDR1 SEHNR and CDR2 FQNEAQ (reference sequence). V shed 5 bases and J shed 1 base, with 14 bases lying between them. In nucleotides, the CDR3 is TGTGCCAGCAGCCTCCGACAGGCTGCGAACACTGAAGCTTTCTTT. Translation gives CASSLRQAANTEAFF.

This clone has just one count. The CDR3 is CASSILGQRYGYTF. The CDR3 DNA reads as TGTGCCAGTAGTATCTTGGGACAGAGGTATGGCTACACCTTC. This chain links TRBV19 with TRBJ1-2, with 7 bases identical to TRBD1. The CDR3 is made up of 14 amino acids. The V and J ends lost 3 bases and 5 bases, in that order; junction bases with no gene match: 6. Germline CDR1 LNHDA, CDR2 SQIVND (reference sequence).

The rearrangement uses TRBV9 and TRBJ1-2; the D is unclear. Deletions cut 3 bases from V and 8 bases from J, with 14 bases between. This CDR3 is 13 amino acids long. Looked up from germline, CDR1 is SGDLS and CDR2 is YYNGEE. This chain's CDR3 is CASSASAARGYTF. The CDR3 DNA reads as TGTGCCAGCAGCGCCAGCGCGGCGAGGGGCTACACCTTC. The variable domain in full, with the rest retrieved from reference TRBV9 and TRBJ1-2, is DSGVTQTPKHLITATGQRVTLRCSPRSGDLSVYWYQQSLDQGLQFLIQYYNGEERAKGNILERFSAQQFPDLHSELNLSSLELGDSALYFCASSASAARGYTFGSGTRLTVV.